This record looks at one TCR beta chain sequence and its context. Which antigen it targets is not known. No much larger clone exists at a distance of one base, and base qualities are not known. The CDR3 contains 13 residues, cysteine and phenylalanine counted. The sequence is cut down to CDR3 DNA, 39 bases in frame from base 1. The junction shows trimming of 0 bases on V and 4 bases on J, plus 7 bases between the germline ends. The germline V gene supplies CDR1 SGHRS and CDR2 YFSETQ. The sample is drawn from a study of massively parallel sequencing of T cell beta chains (dated by TCRdb to about 2009). In terms of the full investigation: The study profiled human TCR beta CDR3 diversity in peripheral blood using 5'-RACE, Illumina short-read sequencing and a dedicated short-read assembly strategy.

Results the study describes overall, beyond this receptor: Most clonotypes (about 65% of the roughly 30,000) were supported by a single sequence read, which could in principle inflate apparent diversity. Usage of TRBV genes spanned from about 0.0092% for TRBV17 up to 24.6% for TRBV20-1, while TRBJ usage spanned from 1.6% for TRBJ2-6 up to roughly 15% for TRBJ2-1. A unique TRBV gene could be assigned to only about 23,000 (roughly 70%) of the clonotypes. Because the RNA was pooled from many donors, population-average clonotype abundance rather than any individual repertoire is reflected in the results. CDR3 beta length spanned 21 to 81 nucleotides, with a peak at 45 nucleotides. In subsampling, clonotype counts increased linearly with read number, which indicated that sequencing depth was far from saturation. Among approximately 34,000 distinct clonotypes, 50% to 75% of clonotypes but only around 19% of assemblies were accounted for by single-copy clonotypes. The reported gene usage frequencies may have been skewed by preferential PCR amplification of some TRBV and TRBJ sequences.

The donor pool comprised a few hundred males and about 150 females, all aged roughly 18 to 40 years. Peripheral leukocyte polyA+ RNA was isolated from approximately 150 liters of pooled peripheral blood. For starting material, the researchers used a commercial mRNA preparation made from normal human peripheral blood leukocytes pooled across approximately 510 individuals. The sequencer was an Illumina Genome Analyzer II. After two rounds of nested PCR using TRBC1/TRBC2-specific primers, a RACE product of roughly 520 bp was obtained and then gel-purified. A TRBC-specific primer and a template-switching oligonucleotide were used to make first-strand cDNA, with the template-switching oligonucleotide providing a 5' anchor for RACE. Since the RACE amplicon was too long to sequence directly with short reads, the amplicon was concatemerized by ligation and then sheared by sonication. PAGE was used to isolate a size fraction of 100 to 300 bp, and that fraction then underwent shotgun sequencing on the Illumina platform. Separate runs on an Illumina GAII yielded 18.8 million 36-nt reads and 21.7 million 50-nt single-end reads. On the study's bioinformatics: The pooled about 37,000,000 reads were assembled with iSSAKE using parameters -m 15, -o 2 and -r 0.7. De novo CDR3 beta assemblies were seeded by reads aligning to the ends of Ensembl TRBV gene predictions that carried unmatched junctional bases. Clonotype abundance was estimated as the number of matching assembled contigs, not raw read depth. Among the assembled clonotypes, approximately 2,100 (approximately 6%) contained in-frame stop codons and were discarded, which left around 34,000 productive clonotypes. Sanger sequencing of cloned RACE products gave 250 to 300 unique TCR sequences, and 69% of them were also found in the Illumina assembly. TCRdb trimmed the raw reads at Q25, called clones with MiXCR and kept productive beta chains. Each entry merges the rows of one CDR3 protein and shows their most common DNA and genes. TCRdb's processing, not the study's, gives the V and J calls here. Counted in this sample were roughly 4,200 distinct CDR3 sequences; around 38% of them appeared once. The top ten hold about 2.7% of the sample.

Input material: commercial RNA from peripheral blood pooled from many donors. The source of this sequence is a pool of human donors in good health; the sample was commercial RNA pooled from many donors. The sequence joins TRBV5-1 to TRBJ1-2, with no confident D gene call. The CDR3 has the sequence CASSLGASYGYTF. The nucleotide sequence reads TGCGCCAGCAGCTTGGGGGCGAGCTATGGCTACACCTTC.